These T cell receptor beta chains were read from a single sample in a study of T cell responses to AZD1222 COVID-19 vaccine. Assay used: immunoSEQ multiplex PCR; TCRdb lists only in-frame clones, some missing. The sample yields 120,000 to 150,000 clones, 93% seen once. The specimen comprised peripheral blood, sampled on day 0 of AZD1222 vaccination. The receptors here all came from an adult in good health. Both conserved end residues are part of each CDR3. Fields, in order: V gene, clone size, D gene, J gene, CDR3 length, CDR3 protein, CDR3 DNA. D genes are given only for firm matches. Clone sizes are given selectively: once, few, many, or a class where the clone is expanded.

v_call: TRBV29-1
clone_size: -
d_call: TRBD1
j_call: TRBJ2-3
cdr3_length: 14
cdr3_aa: CSVRTGMYTDTQYF
cdr3_nt: TGCAGCGTCCGGACAGGGATGTACACAGATACGCAGTATTTT

v_call: TRBV18
clone_size: -
d_call: -
j_call: TRBJ1-3
cdr3_length: 14
cdr3_aa: CASSTTGTGNTIYF
cdr3_nt: TGTGCCAGCTCAACTACAGGGACTGGAAACACCATATATTTT

v_call: TRBV27
clone_size: -
d_call: -
j_call: TRBJ1-5
cdr3_length: 13
cdr3_aa: CASSLRTNQPQHF
cdr3_nt: TGTGCCAGCAGTTTGAGGACAAATCAGCCCCAGCATTTT

v_call: TRBV6-4
clone_size: -
d_call: -
j_call: TRBJ1-6
cdr3_length: 9
cdr3_aa: CASASPLHF
cdr3_nt: TGTGCCAGCGCGTCACCCCTCCACTTT

v_call: TRBV19
clone_size: -
d_call: -
j_call: TRBJ1-2
cdr3_length: 12
cdr3_aa: CASSMGIYGYTF
cdr3_nt: TGTGCCAGTAGTATGGGAATCTATGGCTACACCTTC

v_call: TRBV10-3
clone_size: -
d_call: TRBD1
j_call: TRBJ2-7
cdr3_length: 13
cdr3_aa: CAISETGAYEQYF
cdr3_nt: TGTGCCATCAGTGAGACAGGGGCCTACGAGCAGTACTTC

v_call: TRBV7-9
clone_size: -
d_call: -
j_call: TRBJ1-5
cdr3_length: 12
cdr3_aa: CASSGGNQPQHF
cdr3_nt: TGTGCCAGCAGTGGCGGCAATCAGCCCCAGCATTTT

v_call: TRBV19
clone_size: -
d_call: TRBD1
j_call: TRBJ2-3
cdr3_length: 16
cdr3_aa: CASSTNRRGWGDTQYF
cdr3_nt: TGTGCCAGTAGTACGAACCGCAGGGGGTGGGGAGATACGCAGTATTTT

v_call: TRBV29-1
clone_size: -
d_call: TRBD1
j_call: TRBJ1-2
cdr3_length: 16
cdr3_aa: CSVEGQGGRANYGYTF
cdr3_nt: TGCAGCGTAGAAGGACAGGGCGGAAGAGCTAACTATGGCTACACCTTC

v_call: TRBV2
clone_size: -
d_call: -
j_call: TRBJ2-7
cdr3_length: 15
cdr3_aa: CASSEISQISGEQYF
cdr3_nt: TGTGCCAGCAGTGAAATTTCCCAGATATCAGGGGAGCAGTACTTC

v_call: TRBV6-1
clone_size: once
d_call: -
j_call: TRBJ2-7
cdr3_length: 15
cdr3_aa: CASSEAYRDLYEQYF
cdr3_nt: TGTGCCAGCAGTGAAGCCTACAGGGATCTCTACGAGCAGTACTTC

v_call: TRBV6-6
clone_size: -
d_call: -
j_call: TRBJ2-1
cdr3_length: 15
cdr3_aa: CASSPRGNGKNEQFF
cdr3_nt: TGTGCCAGCAGTCCCAGGGGTAACGGGAAAAATGAGCAGTTCTTC

v_call: TRBV7-9
clone_size: once
d_call: TRBD1
j_call: TRBJ2-2
cdr3_length: 15
cdr3_aa: CASSPSRGPSGELFF
cdr3_nt: TGTGCCAGCAGCCCCTCCAGGGGGCCCTCCGGGGAGCTGTTTTTT

v_call: TRBV27
clone_size: -
d_call: -
j_call: TRBJ1-6
cdr3_length: 14
cdr3_aa: CASTPGQYNSPLHF
cdr3_nt: TGTGCCAGCACCCCGGGACAATATAATTCACCCCTCCACTTT

v_call: TRBV11-2
clone_size: -
d_call: -
j_call: TRBJ1-1
cdr3_length: 17
cdr3_aa: CASSFAALGGRGTEAFF
cdr3_nt: TGTGCCAGCAGCTTCGCCGCACTGGGTGGGAGGGGGACTGAAGCTTTCTTT

v_call: TRBV2
clone_size: -
d_call: -
j_call: TRBJ1-4
cdr3_length: 13
cdr3_aa: CASQSPPNEKLFF
cdr3_nt: TGTGCCAGTCAAAGTCCACCTAATGAAAAACTGTTTTTT

v_call: TRBV19
clone_size: -
d_call: -
j_call: TRBJ1-5
cdr3_length: 16
cdr3_aa: CASSMGLSQGNQPQHF
cdr3_nt: TGTGCCAGTAGTATGGGACTTAGCCAGGGCAATCAGCCCCAGCATTTT

v_call: TRBV3-1/TRBV3-2
clone_size: -
d_call: -
j_call: TRBJ1-6
cdr3_length: 15
cdr3_aa: CASSQGTGARSPLHF
cdr3_nt: TGTGCCAGCAGCCAAGGTACGGGGGCGCGGTCACCCCTCCACTTT

v_call: TRBV18
clone_size: once
d_call: -
j_call: TRBJ2-1
cdr3_length: 15
cdr3_aa: CASSPGARRDNEQFF
cdr3_nt: TGTGCCAGCTCTCCTGGGGCGCGGCGGGACAATGAGCAGTTCTTC

v_call: TRBV5-5
clone_size: few
d_call: -
j_call: TRBJ2-7
cdr3_length: 15
cdr3_aa: CASSLAARTVYEQYF
cdr3_nt: TGTGCCAGCAGCTTGGCCGCACGGACGGTCTACGAGCAGTACTTC

v_call: TRBV11-2
clone_size: few
d_call: -
j_call: TRBJ1-6
cdr3_length: 14
cdr3_aa: CASSLAGVDSPLHF
cdr3_nt: TGTGCCAGCAGCTTAGCCGGGGTTGATTCACCCCTCCACTTT

v_call: TRBV19
clone_size: -
d_call: -
j_call: TRBJ1-5
cdr3_length: 13
cdr3_aa: CASLRGLNQPQHF
cdr3_nt: TGTGCCAGTTTAAGAGGCCTTAATCAGCCCCAGCATTTT